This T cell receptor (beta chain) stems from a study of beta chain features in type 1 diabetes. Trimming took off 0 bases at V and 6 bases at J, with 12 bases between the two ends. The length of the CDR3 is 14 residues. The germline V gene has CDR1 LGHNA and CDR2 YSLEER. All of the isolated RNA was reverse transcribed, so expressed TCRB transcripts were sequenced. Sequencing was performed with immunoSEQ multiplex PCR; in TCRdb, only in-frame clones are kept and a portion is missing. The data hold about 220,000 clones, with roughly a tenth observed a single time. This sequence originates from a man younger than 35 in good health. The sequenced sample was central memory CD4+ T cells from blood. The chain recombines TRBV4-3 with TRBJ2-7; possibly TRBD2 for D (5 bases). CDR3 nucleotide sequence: TGCGCCAGCAGCCAAGACCCAGGACTGGGCGAGCAGTACTTC. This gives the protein CASSQDPGLGEQYF.